This is a list of T cell receptor beta chains from one sample in a study of Graves' ophthalmopathy and Graves' hyperthyroidism. TCRdb analysed the multiplex PCR reads with MiXCR anew, one entry per CDR3 protein. In the table there are 35,000 to 45,000 distinct CDR3 sequences, approximately 46% of which are singletons. The sequenced material came from peripheral blood. Receptors were obtained from an adult woman with stable Graves' hyperthyroidism. The CDR3 runs from the conserved cysteine through the conserved F or W.

>TRBV20-1
CSADRGDTEAFF
>TRBV20-1
CGARDPGTGGYTF
>TRBV7-6
CASSLVLPGPTNTGELFF
>TRBV24-1
CATSARGRGGYTF
>TRBV10-2
CASSGDRATEAFF
>TRBV29-1
CSLEVDSEAFF
>TRBV6-5
CASRLGTGNEKLFF
>TRBV7-8
CASSFWGQETQFF
>TRBV29-1
CSVDEQYF
>TRBV5-1
CASSWGGATTEAFF
>TRBV9
CASSVGHGQNTGELFF
>TRBV19
CASSGWPGRADTQYF
>TRBV2
CASSGQGSNQPQHF
>TRBV20-1
CSAPTGTGEETQYF
>TRBV6-5
CASSTTSGASYEQYF
>TRBV5-1
CASSLDSYNSGANVLTF
>TRBV11-3
CASSQSGTGGEKLFF